The count of the clone carrying this TCR beta chain is one. V gave up 0 bases and J gave up 3 bases; unmatched junction bases: 2. The germline CDR1 and CDR2 sequences are LGHNA and YSLEER. This CDR3 is 15 amino acids long. This sample is part of a study of blood T cell repertoires in COVID-19. Study overall: The analysed material was cDNA or gDNA that came from T cells, B-cell-depleted T cells, or PBMCs.

Clones were sequenced by immunoSEQ multiplex PCR, and TCRdb holds only the in-frame ones, with some missing. In the table there are some 270,000 clones, about 82% of which are singletons. The source material was PBMCs or T cells enriched from blood (not recorded which). This clonotype was obtained from a woman in her fifties or sixties with acute COVID-19. The chain is built from TRBV4-3 and TRBJ1-5, with TRBD1 matching over 7 bases. The CDR3 spells CASSQDTGDNQPQHF. CDR3 sequence (DNA): TGCGCCAGCAGCCAAGATACAGGGGACAATCAGCCCCAGCATTTT.